This T cell receptor (beta chain) was obtained from a study of Graves' ophthalmopathy and Graves' hyperthyroidism. Findings and limits, study-wide: At around 68% sensitivity and over 72% specificity, the model predicted progression of the ophthalmopathy.

This clonotype showed up many times. Its antigen is currently unknown. Trimming removed 1 base from V and 3 bases from J; junction bases left unmatched: 5. CDR1 SGHAT and CDR2 FQNNGV come from the germline V gene. The CDR3 consists of 15 residues. Using RNA transcripts, the TCR beta CDR3 regions were amplified. Following a first-round RT-PCR that used HTBI primers, a second-round multiplex PCR was carried out. TCRdb itself ran the multiplex PCR reads through MiXCR, one entry per CDR3 protein. This table has about 400,000 distinct CDR3 sequences, 15% to 20% appearing once. Other autoimmune diseases, uncontrolled infections, pregnancy and lactation each led to patient exclusion. Clinical symptoms, serum thyroxine, TRAb, thyroid ultrasound and orbital computed tomography formed the basis of diagnosis.

The chain carries TRBV11-2 and TRBJ2-7, with 8 bases lining up with TRBD1. This sequence was found in a woman aged 18-30 years with Graves' ophthalmopathy. The sample taken for sequencing was peripheral blood. As DNA, the CDR3 is TGTGCCAGCAGCTTAGGGACAGGGACATTCTACGAGCAGTACTTC. Translation gives CASSLGTGTFYEQYF.